These 10 T cell receptor beta chains share one sample of origin, sequenced in a study of T cells in Graves' hyperthyroidism and ophthalmopathy. Authors of the study amplified TCR beta CDR3 regions from RNA transcripts. With the HTBI primer set, the TCR CDR3 went through a first round of RT-PCR. TCRdb re-called the multiplex PCR reads through MiXCR, storing one row per CDR3 protein. The sample carries nearly 250,000 distinct CDR3 sequences, about 25% recorded once. The sequencing sample was made of blood. All receptors come from a woman aged 40 to 50 with Graves' ophthalmopathy.

This clonotype has just one count. The V gene is TRBV12-3 or TRBV12-4, the J gene TRBJ1-1; possible D gene TRBD1, 5 bases. Trimming took 7 bases from V and 5 from J, leaving 17 bases between them. This CDR3 comprises 14 residues. The CDR3 nucleotides read TGTGCCAGCACCGGAGCGGGGGGAGGTACTGAAGCTTTCTTT. This gives the protein CASTGAGGGTEAFF.

As concerns this clonotype: Compared with germline, one end of the junction differs, possibly owing to a read error. This chain joins TRBV28 and TRBJ1-1; no clear D. The CDR3 is made up of 14 amino acids. Germline V gene lookup returns CDR1 MDHEN and CDR2 SYDVKM. The CDR3 loop reads CASSPPSINTEASF. For the CDR3, the DNA is TGTGCCAGCAGCCCCCCATCGATCAACACTGAAGCTTCCTTT.

This clonotype was counted ten times or more. The chain employs TRBV6-5 and TRBJ1-6; 7 bases line up with TRBD1. There are 14 residues in the CDR3. The germline gives CDR1 MNHEY, CDR2 SVGAGI. The ends lost 5 bases at V and 10 bases at J; junction bases unmatched: 8. The CDR3 DNA follows: TGTGCCAGCAGTCTACAGGGGCCGGAATCACCCCTCCACTTT. Residues: CASSLQGPESPLHF.

With regard to this clonotype: The germline gene is not matched at one end of the junction; a read error may be the cause. The genes are TRBV12-3 or TRBV12-4 and TRBJ2-7; D unclear. The CDR3 loop spans 13 amino acids. The CDR3 DNA reads TGTGCCAGCAGCAGCACCGGATTCTACGAGCAGTGCTTC. As protein: CASSSTGFYEQCF.

This clonotype was seen at least ten times. The V and J genes are TRBV28 and TRBJ2-5, with D possibly TRBD1 on 5 matching bases. Per the germline V gene, CDR1 is MDHEN and CDR2 is SYDVKM. This CDR3 contains 13 residues. Trimming shortened V by 5 bases and J by 5 bases, and 12 bases separated the two germline ends. The DNA for the CDR3 is TGTGCCAGCAGTCGAGACAGTTACGAGACCCAGTACTTC. It yields the protein CASSRDSYETQYF.

This chain joins TRBV5-1 and TRBJ2-5; tentative D call: TRBD2 (6 bases). The CDR3 totals 14 residues. The V end was cut by 3 bases, the J end by 2 bases, with 11 bases between. Germline V gene sequence: CDR1 SGHRS, CDR2 YFSETQ. The CDR3, as DNA: TGCGCCAGCAGCTGGGACTCGGAGCAAGAGACCCAGTACTTC. This encodes CASSWDSEQETQYF.

This clonotype was observed many times. This chain connects TRBV30 to TRBJ1-3; D ambiguous. The germline gives CDR1 GTSNPN, CDR2 SVGIG (reference sequence). V lost 5 bases, J lost 0 bases, and 8 bases lay in between. The CDR3 runs 13 residues. DNA of the CDR3: TGTGCCTGGGACCGGGGCTCTGGAAACACCATATATTTT. Translating gives CAWDRGSGNTIYF.

This clonotype occurred many times. V gene TRBV28 combines with J gene TRBJ1-5; the D gene is possibly TRBD1 (6 bases). This CDR3 is 12 amino acids long. The V and J ends lost 8 bases and 4 bases respectively, with 9 bases between them. CDR1 is MDHEN and CDR2 is SYDVKM in the germline V gene. The CDR3 DNA reads as TGTGCCAGCTGCAGGGGTAATCAGCCCCAGCATTTT. As protein: CASCRGNQPQHF.

As regards this clonotype: Because the CDR3 is missing its conserved closing phenylalanine or tryptophan, this is likely a read error. This chain connects TRBV7-9 to TRBJ2-2; the D gene is possibly TRBD1 (5 bases). CDR3 length: 13 amino acids. V dropped 5 bases and J dropped 4 bases, with 8 bases sitting between them. From germline, CDR1 is SEHNR and CDR2 FQNEAQ (reference sequence). Here the CDR3 DNA reads TGTGCCAGCAGCCAGGGCGGCACCGGGGAGCTGTTTATT. Amino acid sequence: CASSQGGTGELFI.

The V gene is TRBV7-9, the J gene TRBJ1-2; D is ambiguous. This CDR3 is 11 amino acids long. V was trimmed by 5 bases and J by 13 bases, leaving 14 bases between them. Germline CDR1 is SEHNR and CDR2 is FQNEAQ (reference sequence). CDR3: CASSEEWEGTF. The CDR3 nucleotides are TGTGCCAGCAGCGAAGAATGGGAGGGCACCTTC.